Shown below are 19 T cell receptor beta chains from a single sample sequenced in a study of blood T cell repertoires in COVID-19. Profiled with immunoSEQ multiplex PCR; TCRdb holds only in-frame clones, not every one. The table has roughly 65,000 clones, roughly 77% seen once. Sequenced input: peripheral blood. The receptors derive from a man at least 80 years old with acute or convalescent COVID-19.

This clone appeared a single time. The chain carries TRBV5-1 and TRBJ2-3; 7 bases map to TRBD2. This CDR3 has 13 amino acids. Per germline, CDR1 SGHRS and CDR2 YFSETQ. Trimming took 7 bases from V and 3 from J; bases not matched to a gene: 5. The DNA of the CDR3 is TGCGCCAGCGGCAGCGGGGTTACAGATACGCAGTATTTT. Translating it yields CASGSGVTDTQYF.

V gene TRBV5-4 combines with J gene TRBJ2-7, with 7 bases matching TRBD2. Germline lookup yields CDR1 SGHNT and CDR2 YYREEE (reference sequence). Unmatched junction bases numbered 12, after V lost 6 bases and J lost 0 bases. The CDR3 is made up of 16 amino acids. CDR3 amino acids: CASTTGGTASSYEQYF. CDR3 sequence (DNA): TGTGCCAGCACCACCGGGGGGACTGCGAGCTCCTACGAGCAGTACTTC.

This chain links TRBV7-2 with TRBJ2-7, with D perhaps TRBD1 (5 bases). The CDR3 contains 15 residues. The V end lost 5 bases, the J end lost 2 bases, and 16 bases lay between the germline ends. From germline, CDR1 is SGHTA and CDR2 FQGNSA. In DNA, the CDR3 is TGTGCCAGCAGCCCCCGGCTGACAGATACCTACGAGCAGTACTTC. This encodes CASSPRLTDTYEQYF.

This chain uses TRBV29-1 with TRBJ1-1, with TRBD1 matching 7 bases. CDR1 is SQVTM and CDR2 is ANQGSEA in the germline V gene. The CDR3 has 12 amino acids. V lost 7 bases and J lost 4; bases outside the gene matches: 6. In DNA form, the CDR3 reads TGCAGCGGAGAGCAGGGGGGCACTGAAGCTTTCTTT. Amino acids: CSGEQGGTEAFF.

The rearrangement joins TRBV5-5 to TRBJ1-1; D possibly corresponds to TRBD1 (6 bases). The germline gives CDR1 SGHKS, CDR2 YYEKEE (reference sequence). The CDR3 totals 14 residues. The V end was cut by 4 bases, the J end by 2 bases, with 12 bases between. CDR3: CASSAGTPNTEAFF. The CDR3 DNA is TGTGCCAGCAGCGCCGGGACACCCAACACTGAAGCTTTCTTT.

V and J are TRBV4-2 and TRBJ2-4, with a tentative D call TRBD1 (7 bases). V gave up 0 bases and J gave up 5 bases, with 8 bases separating them. CDR1 is LGHNA, CDR2 YNFKEQ, per germline. CDR3 length equals 14 residues. The CDR3 DNA reads as TGTGCCAGCAGCCAAGACAGGGGGGAAAACATTCAGTACTTC. This codes for CASSQDRGENIQYF.

This clone came up once. The chain couples TRBV28 to TRBJ2-3, with 9 positions matching TRBD1. The CDR3 sequence is 16 residues long. The V gene end was trimmed by 4 bases and the J gene end by 3 bases; junction bases not matched to a gene: 8. Germline V gives CDR1 MDHEN, CDR2 SYDVKM. Written as DNA, the CDR3 is TGTGCCAGCAGTTCCTCTTGGGACAGGGCAACAGATACGCAGTATTTT. Translation gives CASSSSWDRATDTQYF.

The J gene is TRBJ2-5, the V gene TRBV7-9; TRBD2 matches 7 bases. The CDR3 has 15 residues. V was pared by 6 bases and J by 2 bases, with 9 bases of the junction left unmatched. Germline lookup yields CDR1 SEHNR and CDR2 FQNEAQ (reference sequence). The CDR3 nucleotides read TGTGCCAGCAGTCGGGGCCTAGCGGCGCAAGAGACCCAGTACTTC. Amino acids: CASSRGLAAQETQYF. Full variable domain (remainder filled in from reference TRBV7-9 and TRBJ2-5): DTGVSQNPRHKITKRGQNVTFRCDPISEHNRLYWYRQTLGQGPEFLTYFQNEAQLEKSRLLSDRFSAERPKGSFSTLEIQRTEQGDSAMYLCASSRGLAAQETQYFGPGTRLLVL.

The V call is TRBV28, the J call TRBJ1-4; 8 positions match TRBD1. This CDR3 is built from 14 residues. Trimming cost V 5 bases and J 7 bases; bases outside gene matches: 6. The germline V gene encodes CDR1 MDHEN and CDR2 SYDVKM. The CDR3 sequence is CASSPGDRPEKLFF. CDR3 sequence (DNA): TGTGCCAGCAGTCCCGGGGACAGGCCTGAAAAACTGTTTTTT.

The genes are TRBV6-5 and TRBJ2-1; a possible D gene is TRBD2 (6 bases). V was trimmed by 9 bases and J by 10 bases, leaving 19 bases between them. Germline values: CDR1 MNHEY, CDR2 SVGAGI. This CDR3 contains 13 residues. The CDR3 DNA follows: TGTGCCAGTGGGACTCGACGCCAGGGCGAGCAGTTCTTC. It yields the protein CASGTRRQGEQFF.

This clone has a single count. The rearrangement joins TRBV7-2 to TRBJ2-5; 9 bases are shared with TRBD2. CDR1 is SGHTA, CDR2 FQGNSA, per germline. The V gene end was trimmed by 7 bases and the J gene end by 5 bases; junction bases not matched to a gene: 11. This CDR3 has 15 amino acids. CDR3 sequence (DNA): TGTGCCAGCAACCCAAGAGCGGGGGGTGGGGAGACCCAGTACTTC. It translates to CASNPRAGGGETQYF.

This clone was detected only a few times. The chain is built from TRBV3-1 (or the pseudogene TRBV3-2) and TRBJ2-3; 7 bases match TRBD1. The CDR3 runs 14 residues. Trimming removed 4 bases from V and 4 bases from J; junction bases left unmatched: 5. Per the germline V gene, CDR1 is LGHDT and CDR2 is YNNKEL (reference sequence). CDR3 nucleotides: TGTGCCAGCAGCCGGGGACAGATCTCAGATACGCAGTATTTT. Translated: CASSRGQISDTQYF.

The chain uses TRBV6-6 and TRBJ2-1; possibly TRBD2 for D (5 bases). There are 14 residues in the CDR3. Germline CDR1 and CDR2: MNHNY and SVGAGI (reference sequence). Trimming stripped 8 bases from V and 2 bases from J, with 13 bases between. The CDR3 region has the DNA TGTGCCAGCTCCGACGGGATCACCTACAATGAGCAGTTCTTC. Translating gives CASSDGITYNEQFF.

Many counts were recorded for this clone. The chain carries TRBV6-6 and TRBJ1-4; D unclear. Germline CDR1 and CDR2: MNHNY and SVGAGI (reference sequence). The CDR3 sequence is 13 residues long. V was trimmed by 5 bases and J by 4 bases, leaving 8 bases between them. The CDR3 DNA reads as TGTGCCAGCAGTCCTGTTGTTAATGAAAAACTGTTTTTT. Its protein is CASSPVVNEKLFF.

The chain links TRBV7-6 to TRBJ2-1, with 9 bases identical to TRBD1. Trimming at V came to 3 bases and at J to 4 bases, leaving 1 base not matched to a gene. Germline V gives CDR1 SGHVS, CDR2 FNYEAQ. The CDR3 sequence is 14 residues long. CDR3 in DNA: TGTGCCAGCAGCTTTGGGACAGGGTACAATGAGCAGTTCTTC. It yields the protein CASSFGTGYNEQFF.

The J gene is TRBJ1-2, the V gene TRBV20-1, with D unclear. CDR1 and CDR2 (germline): DFQATT, SNEGSKA (reference sequence). The CDR3 consists of 11 residues. This CDR3 reads CSGGRGYGYTF. For the CDR3, the DNA is TGCAGCGGAGGACGGGGCTATGGCTACACCTTC.

This sequence joins TRBV7-2 and TRBJ2-1; 11 nucleotides match TRBD2. Losses at the gene ends were 9 bases for V and 0 bases for J; bases not matched to a gene: 7. Germline V lookup: CDR1 SGHTA, CDR2 FQGNSA. The CDR3 runs to 16 residues. The CDR3 sequence is CASKIAGGLSYNEQFF. The CDR3 bases are TGTGCCAGTAAAATAGCGGGGGGGCTCTCCTACAATGAGCAGTTCTTC.

This clone has only one observation. The V and J genes are TRBV5-8 and TRBJ1-4, with 7 positions matching TRBD1. Trimming cost V 4 bases and J 0 bases; bases outside gene matches: 3. From germline, CDR1 is SGHTS and CDR2 YDEGEE. This CDR3 is 15 amino acids long. CDR3 nucleotide sequence: TGTGCCAGCAGCCGACAGGGAGCAACTAATGAAAAACTGTTTTTT. It codes for CASSRQGATNEKLFF.

This clone appeared a few times. This chain joins TRBV10-1 and TRBJ1-5, with 7 bases that match TRBD1. The CDR3 spans 17 residues. J was trimmed by 10 bases and V by 2 bases; bases with no gene match: 17. Germline values: CDR1 WNHNN, CDR2 SYGVQD (reference sequence). CDR3 protein: CASSEPSYRGGEEPQHF. In DNA, the CDR3 is TGCGCCAGCAGTGAGCCATCGTACAGGGGAGGCGAGGAACCCCAGCATTTT.